This T cell receptor beta chain was found in a study of shared clonotypes between healthy human individuals. Study results and caveats: The naive CD4 repertoires of a few donors were compared, and roughly 5% of clonotypes were shared. Although depth was large, rarefaction showed that sequencing of the sorted subsets was incomplete. The genetic and exposure-history diversity represented was limited by few donors.

TCRdb's copy holds only in-frame clones and misses some; the assay was immunoSEQ multiplex PCR. The sample contains roughly 2 million clones, approximately 95% of which appear only once. Details on this clone: Its antigen is currently unknown.

The CDR3 has 14 residues. Germline loops: CDR1 MNHNY, CDR2 SVGAGI (reference sequence). Trimming pared 6 bases from V and 4 bases from J, leaving 13 bases between. This receptor was obtained from a man aged 18 to 29 in good health. V gene TRBV6-6 combines with J gene TRBJ1-5, with D possibly TRBD1 on 5 matching bases. The sample consisted of naive CD4+ T cells sorted from blood. Subset indicated: CD45RA+ positively selected. The CDR3 DNA follows: TGTGCCAGCAGGACCGGGACTGCAAATCAGCCCCAGCATTTT. Amino acids: CASRTGTANQPQHF.